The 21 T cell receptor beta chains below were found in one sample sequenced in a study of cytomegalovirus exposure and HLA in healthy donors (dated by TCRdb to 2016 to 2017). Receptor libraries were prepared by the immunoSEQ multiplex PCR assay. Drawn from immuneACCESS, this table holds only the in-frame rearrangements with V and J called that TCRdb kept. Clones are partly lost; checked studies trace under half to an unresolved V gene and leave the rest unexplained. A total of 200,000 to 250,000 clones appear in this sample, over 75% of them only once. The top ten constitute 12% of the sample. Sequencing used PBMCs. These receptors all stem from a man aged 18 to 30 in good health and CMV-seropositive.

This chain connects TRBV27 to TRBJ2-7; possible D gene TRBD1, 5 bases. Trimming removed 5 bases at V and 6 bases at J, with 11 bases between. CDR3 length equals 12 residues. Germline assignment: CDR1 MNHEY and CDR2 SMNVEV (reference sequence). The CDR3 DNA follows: TGTGCCAGCAGTCTTTTTGGGGCCGAGCAGTACTTC. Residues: CASSLFGAEQYF.

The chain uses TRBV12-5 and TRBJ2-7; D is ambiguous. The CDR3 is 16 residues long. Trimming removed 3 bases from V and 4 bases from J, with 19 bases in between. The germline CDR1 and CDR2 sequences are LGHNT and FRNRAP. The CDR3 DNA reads TGTGCTAGTGGTTTCGAGACATACGGTGGTGAATACGAGCAGTACTTC. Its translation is CASGFETYGGEYEQYF.

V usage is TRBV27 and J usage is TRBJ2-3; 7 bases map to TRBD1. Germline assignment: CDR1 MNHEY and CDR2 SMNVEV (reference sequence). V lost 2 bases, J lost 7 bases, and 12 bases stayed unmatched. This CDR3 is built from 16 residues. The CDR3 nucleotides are TGTGCCAGCAGTTTAAGGCCGGACAGGTCCCTTAATACGCAGTATTTT. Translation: CASSLRPDRSLNTQYF.

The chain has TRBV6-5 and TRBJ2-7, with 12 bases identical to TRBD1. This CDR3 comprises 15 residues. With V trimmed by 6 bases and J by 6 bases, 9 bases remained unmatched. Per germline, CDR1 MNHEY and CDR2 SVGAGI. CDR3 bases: TGTGCCAGCAGATCCCCCGGGACAGGGGGCGCCGAGCAGTACTTC. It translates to CASRSPGTGGAEQYF.

CDR3 nucleotide sequence: TGCGCCAGCAGCTCTGCTAGCGGGGTACAAGAGACCCAGTACTTC. It yields the protein CASSSASGVQETQYF. The chain joins TRBV5-1 to TRBJ2-5, with TRBD2 matching 9 bases. CDR3 length equals 15 residues. The germline CDR1 and CDR2 sequences are SGHRS and YFSETQ. Trimming at V came to 3 bases and at J to 2 bases, leaving 5 bases not matched to a gene.

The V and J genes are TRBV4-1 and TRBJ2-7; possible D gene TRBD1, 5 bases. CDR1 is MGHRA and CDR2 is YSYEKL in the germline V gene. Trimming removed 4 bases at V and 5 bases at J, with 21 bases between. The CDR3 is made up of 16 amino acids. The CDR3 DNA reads TGCGCCAGCAGCCTCGCCGTTGGGGCAGCTCGCCACGAGCAGTACTTC. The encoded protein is CASSLAVGAARHEQYF.

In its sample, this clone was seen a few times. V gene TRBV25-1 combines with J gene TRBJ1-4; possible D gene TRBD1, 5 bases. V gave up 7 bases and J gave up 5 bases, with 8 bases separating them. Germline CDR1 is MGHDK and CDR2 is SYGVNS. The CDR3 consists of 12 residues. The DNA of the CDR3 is TGTGCCAGCATCGGGGGGAATGAAAAACTGTTTTTT. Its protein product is CASIGGNEKLFF.

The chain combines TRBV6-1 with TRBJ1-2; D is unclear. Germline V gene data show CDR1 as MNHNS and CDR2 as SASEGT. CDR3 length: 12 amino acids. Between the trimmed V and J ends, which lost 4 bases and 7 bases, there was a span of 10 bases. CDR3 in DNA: TGTGCCAGCAGTGGTCAGCAGGTTGGCTACACCTTC. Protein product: CASSGQQVGYTF.

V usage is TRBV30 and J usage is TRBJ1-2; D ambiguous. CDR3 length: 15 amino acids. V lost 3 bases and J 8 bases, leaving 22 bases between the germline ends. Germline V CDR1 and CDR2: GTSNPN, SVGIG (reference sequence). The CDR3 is CAWSDLKEMIRGYTF. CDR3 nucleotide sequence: TGTGCCTGGAGCGACCTGAAGGAGATGATTCGGGGCTACACCTTC. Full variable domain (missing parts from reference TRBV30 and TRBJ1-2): SQTIHQWPATLVQPVGSPLSLECTVEGTSNPNLYWYRQAAGRGLQLLFYSVGIGQISSEVPQNLSASRPQDRQFILSSKKLLLSDSGFYLCAWSDLKEMIRGYTFGSGTRLTVV.

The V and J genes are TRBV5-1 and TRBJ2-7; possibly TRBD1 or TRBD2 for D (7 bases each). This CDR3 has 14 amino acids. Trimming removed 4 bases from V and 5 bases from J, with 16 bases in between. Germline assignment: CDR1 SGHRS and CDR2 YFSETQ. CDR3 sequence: CASSPGAGGDEQYF. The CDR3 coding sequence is TGCGCCAGCAGCCCCGGGGCAGGGGGGGACGAGCAGTACTTC. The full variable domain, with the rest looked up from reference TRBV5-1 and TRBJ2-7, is KAGVTQTPRYLIKTRGQQVTLSCSPISGHRSVSWYQQTPGQGLQFLFEYFSETQRNKGNFPGRFSGRQFSNSRSEMNVSTLELGDSALYLCASSPGAGGDEQYFGPGTRLTVT.

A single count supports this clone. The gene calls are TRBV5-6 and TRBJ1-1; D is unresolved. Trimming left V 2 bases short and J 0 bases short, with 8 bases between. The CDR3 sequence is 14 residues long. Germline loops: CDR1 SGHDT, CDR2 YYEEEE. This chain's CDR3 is CASSFVAMNTEAFF. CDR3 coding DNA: TGTGCCAGCAGCTTCGTGGCGATGAACACTGAAGCTTTCTTT. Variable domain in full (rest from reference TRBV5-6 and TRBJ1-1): DAGVTQSPTHLIKTRGQQVTLRCSPKSGHDTVSWYQQALGQGPQFIFQYYEEEERQRGNFPDRFSGHQFPNYSSELNVNALLLGDSALYLCASSFVAMNTEAFFGQGTRLTVV.

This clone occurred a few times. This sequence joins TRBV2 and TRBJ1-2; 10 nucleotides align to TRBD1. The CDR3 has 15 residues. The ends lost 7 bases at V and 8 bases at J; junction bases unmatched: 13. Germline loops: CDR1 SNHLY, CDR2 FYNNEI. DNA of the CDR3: TGTGCCAGCATTATGAACCCTGGGACAGGGGAAGGCTACACCTTC. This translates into CASIMNPGTGEGYTF.

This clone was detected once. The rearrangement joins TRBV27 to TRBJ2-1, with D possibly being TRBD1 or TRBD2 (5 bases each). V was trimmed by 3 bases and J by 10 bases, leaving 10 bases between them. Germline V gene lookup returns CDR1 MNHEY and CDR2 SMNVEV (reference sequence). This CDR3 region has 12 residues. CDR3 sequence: CASSFRGVEQFF. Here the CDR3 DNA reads TGTGCCAGCAGTTTTCGAGGGGTAGAGCAGTTCTTC.

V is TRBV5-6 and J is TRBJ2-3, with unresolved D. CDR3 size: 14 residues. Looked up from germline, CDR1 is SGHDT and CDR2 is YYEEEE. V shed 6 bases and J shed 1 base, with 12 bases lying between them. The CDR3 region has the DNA TGTGCCAGCACCCCTTCCTGGGGCACAGATACGCAGTATTTT. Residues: CASTPSWGTDTQYF.

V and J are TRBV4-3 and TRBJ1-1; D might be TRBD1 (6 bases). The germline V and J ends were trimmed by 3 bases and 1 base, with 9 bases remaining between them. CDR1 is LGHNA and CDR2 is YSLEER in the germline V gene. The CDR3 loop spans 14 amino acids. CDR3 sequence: CASSHGGPNTEAFF. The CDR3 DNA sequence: TGCGCCAGCAGCCATGGGGGGCCGAACACTGAAGCTTTCTTT.

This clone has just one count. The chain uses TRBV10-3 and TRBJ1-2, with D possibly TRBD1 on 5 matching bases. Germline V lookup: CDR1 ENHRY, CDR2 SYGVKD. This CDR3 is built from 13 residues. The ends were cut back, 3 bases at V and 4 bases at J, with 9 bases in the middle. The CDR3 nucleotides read TGTGCCATCAGTGACCCGGGGGTCTATGGCTACACCTTC. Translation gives CAISDPGVYGYTF.

CDR3 in amino acids: CASGLVGGRGYTF. The DNA for the CDR3 is TGTGCTAGTGGTTTGGTGGGGGGTCGTGGCTACACCTTC. The chain has TRBV12-5 and TRBJ1-2, with D possibly TRBD1 on 5 matching bases. The CDR3 runs to 13 residues. In germline, CDR1 is LGHNT, CDR2 FRNRAP. Trimming left V 0 bases short and J 7 bases short, with 9 bases between.

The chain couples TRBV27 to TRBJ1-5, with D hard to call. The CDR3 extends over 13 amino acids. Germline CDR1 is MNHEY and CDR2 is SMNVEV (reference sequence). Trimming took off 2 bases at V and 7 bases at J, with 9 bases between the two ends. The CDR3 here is CASSLREKQPQHF. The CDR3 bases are TGTGCCAGCAGTTTACGGGAGAAGCAGCCCCAGCATTTT.

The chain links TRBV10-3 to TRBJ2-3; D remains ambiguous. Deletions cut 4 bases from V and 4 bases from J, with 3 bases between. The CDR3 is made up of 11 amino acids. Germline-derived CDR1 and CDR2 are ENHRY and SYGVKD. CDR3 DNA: TGTGCCATCAGTGCTGCAGATACGCAGTATTTT. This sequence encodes CAISAADTQYF.

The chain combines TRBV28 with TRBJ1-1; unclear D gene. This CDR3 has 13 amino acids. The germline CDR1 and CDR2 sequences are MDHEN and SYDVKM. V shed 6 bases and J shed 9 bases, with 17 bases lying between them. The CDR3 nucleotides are TGTGCCAGCAGCCAAAATTGGTTTGGCAAAGCTTTCTTT. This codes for CASSQNWFGKAFF.

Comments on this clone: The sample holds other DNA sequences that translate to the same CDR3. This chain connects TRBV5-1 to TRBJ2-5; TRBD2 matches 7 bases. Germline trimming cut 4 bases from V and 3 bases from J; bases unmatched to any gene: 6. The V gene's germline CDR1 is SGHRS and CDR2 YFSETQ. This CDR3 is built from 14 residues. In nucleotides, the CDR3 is TGCGCCAGCAGCCTAAGCGGGACCGAAGAGACCCAGTACTTC. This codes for CASSLSGTEETQYF.